A single sample gave rise to the 12 T cell receptor beta chains below, sequenced in a study of blood T cell repertoires in COVID-19. Measured with immunoSEQ multiplex PCR; TCRdb has only the in-frame clones, and not every one. The repertoire holds 30,000 to 35,000 clones, with about 83% as singletons. Material for sequencing was peripheral blood. Source of these receptors: a man in his forties or fifties with acute or convalescent COVID-19.

The chain has TRBV9 and TRBJ2-3; unclear D gene. Germline V gene sequence: CDR1 SGDLS, CDR2 YYNGEE. Trimming cost V 3 bases and J 6 bases, with 8 bases left between them. The CDR3 runs to 12 residues. The CDR3 DNA follows: TGTGCCAGCAGCGCCCGCGAGGATACGCAGTATTTT. As protein: CASSAREDTQYF.

This clone rates as medium-sized. The CDR3 DNA is TGTGCCAGCAGCCTAGACAGGGGGAACACTGAAGCTTTCTTT. As protein: CASSLDRGNTEAFF. The chain couples TRBV12-1 to TRBJ1-1; TRBD1, as called in the table, went unchecked against the DNA. TRBV12-1 is tagged as a pseudogene. This CDR3 has 14 amino acids.

This sequence joins TRBV13 and TRBJ2-5, with TRBD2 matching over 10 bases. The V segment lost 5 bases and the J segment 5 bases; nucleotides outside the gene matches: 5. There are 14 residues in the CDR3. Looked up from germline, CDR1 is PRHDT and CDR2 is FYEKMQ (reference sequence). DNA of the CDR3: TGTGCCAGCAGCCCGGGACTAGCGAGGGAGACCCAGTACTTC. Protein sequence: CASSPGLARETQYF.

This chain links TRBV27 with TRBJ1-2; 7 nucleotides agree with TRBD1. The CDR3 covers 14 residues. J lost 0 bases, V lost 6 bases, and 4 bases had no gene match. Germline-derived CDR1 and CDR2 are MNHEY and SMNVEV (reference sequence). This chain's CDR3 is CASSVDRANYGYTF. Written as DNA, the CDR3 is TGTGCCAGCAGCGTAGACAGGGCTAACTATGGCTACACCTTC.

The rearrangement links TRBV2 to TRBJ1-4; a possible D gene is TRBD1 (6 bases). The length of the CDR3 is 17 residues. The germline CDR1 and CDR2 sequences are SNHLY and FYNNEI. V lost 4 bases to trimming and J lost 2 bases, with 17 bases between them. CDR3 protein: CASSGPRGSSTNEKLFF. DNA for the CDR3: TGTGCCAGCAGTGGGCCCAGGGGAAGTTCGACTAATGAAAAACTGTTTTTT.

This chain connects TRBV27 to TRBJ2-7, with 8 bases that match TRBD1. CDR3 length: 15 amino acids. Germline CDR1 reads MNHEY; CDR2 reads SMNVEV (reference sequence). With 6 bases clipped from V and 5 bases from J, the junction kept 12 bases outside the gene matches. The CDR3 loop reads CASRILDRGLHEQYF. CDR3 nucleotide sequence: TGTGCCAGCAGAATTCTAGACAGGGGACTCCACGAGCAGTACTTC.

The CDR3 reads CASSPQGLAGFETQYF. In nucleotides, the CDR3 is TGTGCCAGCAGCCCCCAGGGACTAGCGGGGTTTGAGACCCAGTACTTC. V is TRBV5-6 and J is TRBJ2-5; the match to TRBD2 covers 13 bases. Germline CDR1 SGHDT, CDR2 YYEEEE. The trim removed 4 bases at V and 5 bases at J, leaving 8 bases unmatched. The CDR3 runs 16 residues.

The chain has TRBV9 and TRBJ1-5; the D is unclear. The CDR3 has 13 amino acids. Germline loops: CDR1 SGDLS, CDR2 YYNGEE. V lost 4 bases and J 4 bases, leaving 9 bases between the germline ends. The CDR3: CASSLAPNQPQHF. The CDR3 region has the DNA TGTGCCAGCAGCCTAGCCCCTAATCAGCCCCAGCATTTT.

This sequence joins TRBV4-1 and TRBJ2-3; possible D gene TRBD1, 6 bases. Trimming cost V 4 bases and J 2 bases, with 16 bases left between them. CDR1 is MGHRA and CDR2 is YSYEKL in the germline V gene. The CDR3 runs to 16 residues. CDR3 DNA: TGCGCCAGCAGCCCACGGACAGACGTTCACACAGATACGCAGTATTTT. Its translation: CASSPRTDVHTDTQYF.

CDR3: CASSAGPRATDANVLTF. CDR3 bases: TGTGCCAGCAGCGCAGGGCCCAGGGCCACTGATGCCAACGTCCTGACTTTC. The chain links TRBV9 to TRBJ2-6, with a weak D call TRBD1 (5 bases). V shed 3 bases and J shed 7 bases, with 20 bases lying between them. This CDR3 comprises 17 residues. Germline loops: CDR1 SGDLS, CDR2 YYNGEE.

The J gene is TRBJ2-5, the V gene TRBV5-1; 8 positions match TRBD2. The CDR3 sequence is 15 residues long. V lost 1 base to trimming and J lost 5 bases; unmatched junction nucleotides: 7. The germline gives CDR1 SGHRS, CDR2 YFSETQ. The CDR3 sequence is CASSLFGGASETQYF. The DNA of the CDR3 is TGCGCCAGCAGCTTGTTCGGGGGGGCCTCGGAGACCCAGTACTTC.

DNA of the CDR3: TGTGCCAGCAGAGCTACTAGCGGGGGGAGCAATGAGCAGTTCTTC. Encoded protein: CASRATSGGSNEQFF. J is TRBJ2-1 and V is TRBV6-6; TRBD2 matches 12 bases. CDR1 is MNHNY and CDR2 is SVGAGI in the germline V gene (reference sequence). CDR3 length equals 15 residues. The trim removed 6 bases at V and 6 bases at J, leaving 6 bases unmatched.